A single sample gave rise to the 16 T cell receptor beta chains below, sequenced in a study of T-cell reconstitution after alpha-beta-depleted transplantation in children. Library preparation (for TCRbeta) was performed with unique molecular identifiers. TCRdb fed the PCR reads into MiXCR, producing one record per CDR3 protein. The sample records over 150,000 distinct CDR3 sequences, approximately 10% being singletons. The material was PBMCs, obtained before TCRalphabeta/CD19-depleted stem cell transplant. These receptors came from a boy younger than 10 with acute myeloid leukemia, due to receive a stem cell transplant.

This clonotype was seen at least ten times. The chain joins TRBV24-1 to TRBJ1-5; a weak D match, TRBD1 (6 bases). Germline CDR1 KGHDR, CDR2 SFDVKD. V lost 4 bases, J lost 5 bases, and 11 bases lay in between. This CDR3 is built from 14 residues. The CDR3: CATSEAGVDQPQHF. The CDR3 coding sequence is TGTGCCACCAGTGAGGCAGGGGTGGATCAGCCCCAGCATTTT.

This clonotype was seen repeatedly, ten times or more. The J gene is TRBJ1-1, the V gene TRBV20-1; the D is unclear. Germline-derived CDR1 and CDR2 are DFQATT and SNEGSKA (reference sequence). Trimming took 6 bases from V and 5 from J, leaving 28 bases between them. The CDR3 extends over 17 amino acids. The CDR3 loop reads CSATGVVDSKMRTEAFF. In DNA form, the CDR3 reads TGCAGTGCCACCGGGGTGGTGGATAGCAAAATGAGGACTGAAGCTTTCTTT.

In its sample, this clonotype was seen many times. The J gene is TRBJ2-2, the V gene TRBV25-1; the D gene is possibly TRBD2 (5 bases). V was pared by 1 base and J by 8 bases, with 11 bases between. Per the germline V gene, CDR1 is MGHDK and CDR2 is SYGVNS. The CDR3 contains 14 residues. CDR3 nucleotide sequence: TGTGCCAGCAGTGAATCGCGGGTCCAGGGGGAGCTGTTTTTT. Amino acid sequence: CASSESRVQGELFF. Using reference TRBV25-1 and TRBJ2-2 for the parts outside the CDR3, the full variable domain is EADIYQTPRYLVIGTGKKITLECSQTMGHDKMYWYQQDPGMELHLIHYSYGVNSTEKGDLSSESTVSRIRTEHFPLTLESARPSHTSQYLCASSESRVQGELFFGEGSRLTVL.

The table lists this clonotype with many counts. The CDR3 DNA sequence: TGTGCCAGCAGCTTAAGATCGCTCAGAGAGACTGAAGCTTTCTTT. It translates to CASSLRSLRETEAFF. The rearrangement uses TRBV5-6 and TRBJ1-1, with no clear D. Germline loops: CDR1 SGHDT, CDR2 YYEEEE. CDR3 length equals 15 residues. Trimming pared 2 bases from V and 5 bases from J, leaving 16 bases between.

The chain uses TRBV20-1 and TRBJ2-3; D is undetermined. The germline gives CDR1 DFQATT, CDR2 SNEGSKA (reference sequence). Trimming cost V 7 bases and J 1 base, with 15 bases left between them. This CDR3 is 14 amino acids long. For the CDR3, the DNA is TGCAGTGTTATAATACTTGACCGCACAGATACGCAGTATTTT. Translated: CSVIILDRTDTQYF.

This clonotype was seen repeatedly, ten times or more. The rearrangement uses TRBV5-1 and TRBJ2-1; no definite D call. The CDR3 runs 14 residues. With 0 bases removed from V and 7 bases from J, the gap between germline ends came to 11 bases. The germline V gene encodes CDR1 SGHRS and CDR2 YFSETQ. The chain's CDR3 is CASSLAPLANEQFF. The CDR3 nucleotides are TGCGCCAGCAGCTTGGCCCCACTTGCAAATGAGCAGTTCTTC.

This clonotype was seen only a few times. The chain joins TRBV2 to TRBJ2-2; 7 bases match TRBD1. The germline gives CDR1 SNHLY, CDR2 FYNNEI. The trim removed 8 bases at V and 2 bases at J, leaving 8 bases unmatched. The CDR3 runs to 15 residues. As DNA, the CDR3 is TGTGCCAGCCATCCCGGACAGGCTAACACCGGGGAGCTGTTTTTT. This gives the protein CASHPGQANTGELFF.

This clonotype occurred many times. The chain has TRBV29-1 and TRBJ1-3; no firm D call. Between the trimmed V and J ends, which lost 7 bases and 4 bases, there was a span of 23 bases. This CDR3 region has 16 residues. Germline V CDR1 and CDR2: SQVTM, ANQGSEA. In DNA, the CDR3 is TGCAGCGCGGATTCTCGGACGGAGGACTCCGGAAACACCATATATTTT. Protein product: CSADSRTEDSGNTIYF. The variable domain in full, with the rest retrieved from reference TRBV29-1 and TRBJ1-3, is SAVISQKPSRDICQRGTSLTIQCQVDSQVTMMFWYRQQPGQSLTLIATANQGSEATYESGFVIDKFPISRPNLTFSTLTVSNMSPEDSSIYLCSADSRTEDSGNTIYFGEGSWLTVV.

At least ten counts were recorded for this clonotype. The chain has TRBV7-2 and TRBJ2-3; D gene ambiguous. The CDR3 contains 12 residues. The V gene lost 5 bases and the J gene lost 8 bases, with 11 bases spanning the gap. Germline V CDR1 and CDR2: SGHTA, FQGNSA. The CDR3 reads CASSPLVGTQYF. For the CDR3, the DNA is TGTGCCAGCAGCCCACTCGTGGGTACGCAGTATTTT.

This clonotype was counted ten times or more. The V gene is TRBV11-1, the J gene TRBJ2-2; TRBD1 is a possible D gene (6 bases). Germline V gene sequence: CDR1 SGHAT, CDR2 FQDESV (reference sequence). V was trimmed by 3 bases and J by 6 bases, leaving 11 bases between them. The CDR3 runs to 14 residues. The chain's CDR3 is CASSFGRGAGELFF. The CDR3 DNA follows: TGTGCCAGCAGCTTTGGCAGGGGCGCCGGGGAGCTGTTTTTT.

This clonotype was detected many times. V usage is TRBV3-1 and J usage is TRBJ2-3; 7 bases map to TRBD2. The CDR3 runs 16 residues. After removal of 2 bases from V and 3 bases from J, the junction contained 8 bases not matched to a gene. Germline CDR1 LGHDT, CDR2 YNNKEL (reference sequence). The CDR3 coding sequence is TGTGCCAGCAGCCAACGAGCGGGGCGGCCAACAGATACGCAGTATTTT. Protein: CASSQRAGRPTDTQYF.

The table lists this clonotype with many counts. The chain links TRBV5-1 to TRBJ1-2; 8 nucleotides agree with TRBD1. The V gene end was trimmed by 3 bases and the J gene end by 6 bases; junction bases not matched to a gene: 10. Germline loops: CDR1 SGHRS, CDR2 YFSETQ. CDR3 size: 15 residues. The CDR3 spells CASSSRTGSQDGYTF. The DNA for the CDR3 is TGCGCCAGCAGCTCCAGGACAGGGTCTCAAGATGGCTACACCTTC.

This clonotype was observed many times. The V and J genes are TRBV5-1 and TRBJ2-5; weak D call: TRBD1 (6 bases). Trimming took off 2 bases at V and 1 base at J, with 9 bases between the two ends. The CDR3 totals 14 residues. Germline V gene lookup returns CDR1 SGHRS and CDR2 YFSETQ. The CDR3 loop reads CASSFAGAQETQYF. The DNA for the CDR3 is TGCGCCAGCAGCTTCGCAGGGGCCCAAGAGACCCAGTACTTC.

This clonotype occurred many times. V and J are TRBV28 and TRBJ1-1, with D possibly TRBD1 on 5 matching bases. CDR1 and CDR2 from the germline V gene are MDHEN and SYDVKM. V gave up 5 bases and J gave up 0 bases, with 10 bases separating them. The CDR3 runs to 14 residues. CDR3 region: CASSTTGVNTEAFF. For the CDR3, the DNA is TGTGCCAGCAGTACAACGGGGGTGAACACTGAAGCTTTCTTT.

Ten or more counts support this clonotype. In DNA form, the CDR3 reads TGTGCCAGCAGTTTATACCCGGGACCGAGGTACGAGCAGTACTTC. Residues: CASSLYPGPRYEQYF. The chain links TRBV27 to TRBJ2-7, with D possibly being TRBD1 or TRBD2 (5 bases each). The CDR3 is 15 amino acids. Trimming shortened V by 1 base and J by 4 bases, and 14 bases separated the two germline ends. Germline V gene sequence: CDR1 MNHEY, CDR2 SMNVEV (reference sequence).

This clonotype was found many times. The CDR3 bases are TGTGCCAGCACCACCGGGTCCGGTGAGCAGTTCTTC. The encoded protein is CASTTGSGEQFF. The chain carries TRBV28 and TRBJ2-1, with unresolved D. V was pared by 7 bases and J by 9 bases, with 13 bases between. This CDR3 comprises 12 residues. Germline CDR1 and CDR2: MDHEN and SYDVKM.